This T cell receptor beta chain was observed in a study of cytomegalovirus exposure and HLA in healthy donors. This CDR3 is built from 15 residues. Trimming cost V 8 bases and J 0 bases, with 17 bases left between them. Germline V gene data show CDR1 as MNHEY and CDR2 as SVGAGI. Only in-frame clones appear in the TCRdb table, and some are missing; sequencing was by immunoSEQ multiplex PCR. Among tens of thousands of clones listed, about 93% were seen once. Sample: PBMCs. The clonotype originates from a man between 18 and 29 years old in good health and CMV-seronegative. The chain links TRBV6-5 to TRBJ2-7; D is unresolved. CDR3 sequence (DNA): TGTGCCAGCTCAGTATCGCCGAAACCCTCCTACGAGCAGTACTTC. Amino acids: CASSVSPKPSYEQYF.